The 7 T cell receptor beta chains presented below share a single source sample, sequenced in a study of cytomegalovirus exposure and HLA in healthy donors. The PCR made use of 60 Vbeta and 13 Jbeta primers. Clones were read by immunoSEQ multiplex PCR, and TCRdb kept only the in-frame ones, dropping some. Of some 200,000 clones detected, 77% appear once; the ten largest clones hold 2.5% to 3%. Sequenced input: PBMCs. The receptors originated from a woman aged 55-70 years in good health and CMV-seropositive.

This sequence joins TRBV28 and TRBJ2-1, with D possibly being TRBD2 (7 bases). Trimming left V 8 bases short and J 6 bases short, with 23 bases between. Germline V gene sequence: CDR1 MDHEN, CDR2 SYDVKM. The CDR3 extends over 16 amino acids. CDR3 sequence: CASRGGGFLGFNEQFF. The DNA for the CDR3 is TGTGCCAGCCGTGGGGGGGGCTTTCTGGGATTCAATGAGCAGTTCTTC.

V usage is TRBV5-5 and J usage is TRBJ1-1, with D possibly TRBD1 on 6 matching bases. Germline V CDR1 and CDR2: SGHKS, YYEKEE (reference sequence). This CDR3 has 14 residues. The V end lost 4 bases, the J end lost 1 base, and 11 bases lay between the germline ends. CDR3 DNA: TGTGCCAGCAGCAGGGACACAACGAACACTGAAGCTTTCTTT. This translates into CASSRDTTNTEAFF.

This chain connects TRBV28 to TRBJ2-3; D might be TRBD2 (6 bases). The CDR3 length is 14 residues. V shed 5 bases and J shed 2 bases, with 11 bases lying between them. The germline gives CDR1 MDHEN, CDR2 SYDVKM. The CDR3 region is CASSQGTPTDTQYF. In nucleotides, the CDR3 is TGTGCCAGCAGTCAAGGGACTCCCACAGATACGCAGTATTTT. The whole variable domain, filled in from reference TRBV28 and TRBJ2-3, reads DVKVTQSSRYLVKRTGEKVFLECVQDMDHENMFWYRQDPGLGLRLIYFSYDVKMKEKGDIPEGYSVSREKKERFSLILESASTNQTSMYLCASSQGTPTDTQYFGPGTRLTVL.

The chain carries TRBV7-9 and TRBJ2-2; a possible D gene is TRBD1 (6 bases). The germline gives CDR1 SEHNR, CDR2 FQNEAQ (reference sequence). V was shortened by 5 bases and J by 4 bases, with 17 bases between the two germline ends. This CDR3 is 16 amino acids long. The CDR3 region has the DNA TGTGCCAGCAGCCCGCCGGGACAAGGACTCACCGGGGAGCTGTTTTTT. It yields the protein CASSPPGQGLTGELFF.

The gene calls are TRBV9 and TRBJ2-6; D is possibly TRBD1 (6 bases). CDR3 length: 15 residues. Germline CDR1 reads SGDLS; CDR2 reads YYNGEE. V lost 1 base, J lost 4 bases, and 9 bases lay in between. The CDR3 region is CASSVRGSGANVLTF. The CDR3 DNA is TGTGCCAGCAGCGTAAGGGGGTCGGGGGCCAACGTCCTGACTTTC.

The chain couples TRBV9 to TRBJ1-1, with D possibly being TRBD1 (6 bases). CDR3 length: 16 residues. From germline, CDR1 is SGDLS and CDR2 YYNGEE. Trimming removed 0 bases from V and 0 bases from J, with 12 bases in between. The CDR3 loop is CASSVAGDRMNTEAFF. In nucleotides, the CDR3 is TGTGCCAGCAGCGTAGCGGGCGACAGGATGAACACTGAAGCTTTCTTT.

For this clone: At the DNA level, this CDR3 is encoded by other sequences in the same sample as well. The chain has TRBV7-2 and TRBJ1-5, with unresolved D. The CDR3 runs to 13 residues. Germline lookup yields CDR1 SGHTA and CDR2 FQGNSA. V was clipped by 3 bases and J by 5 bases, with 8 bases between them. The CDR3 is CASSLNRDQPQHF. In DNA form, the CDR3 reads TGTGCCAGCAGCTTGAACCGCGATCAGCCCCAGCATTTT.